The 20 T cell receptor beta chains listed next were all sequenced from one sample in a study of T-cell reconstitution after alpha-beta-depleted transplantation in children. A library of TCRbeta sequences, prepared with unique molecular identifiers, was generated. TCRdb recomputed calls from the PCR reads with MiXCR, one row per CDR3 protein. The sample carries about 540,000 distinct CDR3 sequences, approximately 20% recorded once. The starting material was PBMCs from the stem cell graft donor, obtained from the stem cell graft. These receptors were collected from a human donor who donated a stem cell graft to a child with acute lymphoblastic leukemia.

This clonotype has only a few counts. The rearrangement uses TRBV15 and TRBJ1-2; no clear D. Germline CDR1 and CDR2: LNHNV and YYDKDF (reference sequence). Trimming took 7 bases from V and 4 from J, leaving 13 bases between them. This CDR3 spans 13 amino acids. CDR3 nucleotides: TGTGCCACCAACGACCTTAGTGGCTATGGCTACACCTTC. This gives the protein CATNDLSGYGYTF. Full variable domain (missing parts from reference TRBV15 and TRBJ1-2): DAMVIQNPRYQVTQFGKPVTLSCSQTLNHNVMYWYQQKSSQAPKLLFHYYDKDFNNEADTPDNFQSRRPNTSFCFLDIRSPGLGDTAMYLCATNDLSGYGYTFGSGTRLTVV.

This clonotype occurred a few times. The CDR3 protein is CASSLSGQGTNEKLFF. In nucleotides, the CDR3 is TGTGCCAGCAGTTTATCTGGCCAGGGAACTAATGAAAAACTGTTTTTT. This sequence joins TRBV27 and TRBJ1-4; a possible D gene is TRBD1 (5 bases). The ends were cut back, 0 bases at V and 1 base at J, with 9 bases in the middle. CDR1 is MNHEY and CDR2 is SMNVEV in the germline V gene (reference sequence). The CDR3 runs to 16 residues.

This clonotype has more than one count but fewer than ten. The chain couples TRBV11-2 to TRBJ2-3, with 15 nucleotides matching TRBD2. V dropped 4 bases and J dropped 8; count of bases not matched to a gene: 7. CDR1 SGHAT and CDR2 FQNNGV come from the germline V gene. The CDR3 totals 16 residues. The CDR3 loop reads CASSWGLAGGGGTQYF. The CDR3 DNA sequence: TGTGCCAGCAGCTGGGGACTAGCGGGAGGTGGTGGTACGCAGTATTTT. Full variable domain (remainder filled in from reference TRBV11-2 and TRBJ2-3): EAGVAQSPRYKIIEKRQSVAFWCNPISGHATLYWYQQILGQGPKLLIQFQNNGVVDDSQLPKDRFSAERLKGVDSTLKIQPAKLEDSAVYLCASSWGLAGGGGTQYFGPGTRLTVL.

This clonotype was counted only a few times. The chain carries TRBV7-3 and TRBJ2-3, with 7 bases matching TRBD2. Germline CDR1 and CDR2: SGHTA and FQGTGA. V trimming: 4 bases; J trimming: 6 bases; junction bases outside the gene matches: 10. The CDR3 covers 15 residues. For the CDR3, the DNA is TGTGCCAGCAGCTCCCTAGGCGGGAGAGGTGATACGCAGTATTTT. It translates to CASSSLGGRGDTQYF. The variable domain in full, completed from reference TRBV7-3 and TRBJ2-3, reads GAGVSQTPSNKVTEKGKYVELRCDPISGHTALYWYRQSLGQGPEFLIYFQGTGAADDSGLPNDRFFAVRPEGSVSTLKIQRTERGDSAVYLCASSSLGGRGDTQYFGPGTRLTVL.

In this sample, this clonotype turned up many times. The CDR3 DNA reads as TGTGCCAGCATCCGAGGGGATGAGCAGTACTTC. Protein product: CASIRGDEQYF. This chain uses TRBV7-9 with TRBJ2-7; either TRBD1 or TRBD2 may fit D (5 bases each). The germline V and J ends were trimmed by 7 bases and 7 bases, with 11 bases remaining between them. Germline CDR1 SEHNR, CDR2 FQNEAQ (reference sequence). There are 11 residues in the CDR3.

This clonotype occurred many times. V usage is TRBV12-3 or TRBV12-4 and J usage is TRBJ2-1; TRBD2 matches at 12 bases. The junction had 5 bases not matched to a gene; V was cut back by 4 bases and J by 4 bases. This CDR3 contains 16 residues. The CDR3 protein is CASSSILAGGYNEQFF. The CDR3 nucleotides are TGTGCCAGCAGTTCGATACTAGCGGGAGGTTACAATGAGCAGTTCTTC.

This clonotype was seen a few times. CDR3 region: CASSLPLVGASGRGTTDTQYF. The CDR3 DNA sequence: TGTGCCAGCAGCTTACCCCTCGTAGGGGCTAGCGGGAGAGGTACAACAGATACGCAGTATTTT. The genes are TRBV13 and TRBJ2-3; TRBD2 matches at 10 bases. Germline CDR1 is PRHDT and CDR2 is FYEKMQ (reference sequence). V shed 2 bases and J 3 bases; nucleotides not matched to a gene: 20. The length of the CDR3 is 21 residues.

The V gene is TRBV5-1, the J gene TRBJ1-1; D not certain. The CDR3 is 13 amino acids. Looked up from germline, CDR1 is SGHRS and CDR2 is YFSETQ. The V end lost 3 bases, the J end lost 4 bases, and 10 bases lay between the germline ends. CDR3 protein: CASSYFRSTEAFF. The CDR3 DNA sequence: TGCGCCAGCAGCTACTTCAGGAGCACTGAAGCTTTCTTT.

There are a few counts of this clonotype. J is TRBJ2-3 and V is TRBV27, with D possibly TRBD2 on 6 matching bases. The ends were cut back, 2 bases at V and 0 bases at J, with 9 bases in the middle. The germline CDR1 and CDR2 sequences are MNHEY and SMNVEV (reference sequence). The CDR3 loop spans 15 amino acids. The CDR3: CASSLPGSSTDTQYF. The CDR3 bases are TGTGCCAGCAGTTTACCCGGGAGTAGCACAGATACGCAGTATTTT.

The chain uses TRBV7-3 and TRBJ1-2, with 9 nucleotides matching TRBD1. The CDR3 runs to 15 residues. The V segment lost 7 bases and the J segment 4 bases; nucleotides outside the gene matches: 10. Germline assignment: CDR1 SGHTA and CDR2 FQGTGA. CDR3 bases: TGTGCCAGCATCCCTCAACGGGGACAGGGCTATGGCTACACCTTC. Translated: CASIPQRGQGYGYTF.

The sample holds a few counts of this clonotype. The V gene is TRBV12-3 or TRBV12-4, the J gene TRBJ2-7; D perhaps matches TRBD1 (6 bases). The CDR3 covers 16 residues. V was shortened by 5 bases and J by 3 bases, with 20 bases between the two germline ends. The DNA of the CDR3 is TGTGCCAGCAGTGCTGGGACATTTCAGACTAACTACGAGCAGTACTTC. Encoded protein: CASSAGTFQTNYEQYF.

This clonotype was seen more than once but under ten times. The chain employs TRBV11-3 and TRBJ2-1, with 8 positions matching TRBD2. This CDR3 is built from 15 residues. Trimming at V came to 0 bases and at J to 9 bases, leaving 7 bases not matched to a gene. In germline, CDR1 is SGHNT, CDR2 YENEEA. The CDR3 reads CASSLDAGGAGEQFF. As DNA, the CDR3 is TGTGCCAGCAGCTTAGATGCGGGAGGTGCAGGTGAGCAGTTCTTC.

The sample holds a few counts of this clonotype. This chain connects TRBV6-2 or TRBV6-3 to TRBJ2-3; unclear D gene. The germline V and J ends were trimmed by 3 bases and 3 bases, with 7 bases remaining between them. In germline, CDR1 is MNHEY, CDR2 SVGEGT. The length of the CDR3 is 13 residues. The DNA of the CDR3 is TGTGCCAGCAGTTATTCGATGACAGATACGCAGTATTTT. Its translation: CASSYSMTDTQYF.

J is TRBJ1-1 and V is TRBV3-1; D call uncertain. The CDR3 covers 17 residues. Germline lookup yields CDR1 LGHDT and CDR2 YNNKEL (reference sequence). V was trimmed by 1 base and J by 0 bases, leaving 15 bases between them. CDR3 sequence: CASSQGAAKTLNTEAFF. The CDR3 nucleotides are TGTGCCAGCAGCCAAGGGGCAGCCAAAACCCTGAACACTGAAGCTTTCTTT.

Many counts were recorded for this clonotype. This sequence joins TRBV4-2 and TRBJ2-7, with 10 bases identical to TRBD2. CDR1 is LGHNA and CDR2 is YNFKEQ in the germline V gene. The CDR3 extends over 16 amino acids. V was clipped by 4 bases and J by 2 bases; unmatched bases: 8. This chain's CDR3 is CASSRGTGTSAYEQYF. As DNA, the CDR3 is TGTGCCAGCAGCCGAGGAACCGGGACTAGCGCCTACGAGCAGTACTTC.

The chain is built from TRBV20-1 and TRBJ1-2; D not certain. Germline loops: CDR1 DFQATT, CDR2 SNEGSKA (reference sequence). This CDR3 is 11 amino acids long. V was cut by 2 bases and J by 2 bases, with 3 bases left in between. Here the CDR3 reads CSARKNYGYTF. The CDR3 nucleotides read TGCAGTGCTAGAAAGAACTATGGCTACACCTTC.

In this sample, this clonotype turned up a few times. The chain joins TRBV6-5 to TRBJ2-1, with a weak D call TRBD1 (5 bases). Germline V CDR1 and CDR2: MNHEY, SVGAGI. V was clipped by 7 bases and J by 0 bases, with 10 bases between them. This CDR3 region has 14 residues. The CDR3 bases are TGTGCCAGCAACAGGATGAGCTCCTACAATGAGCAGTTCTTC. Its translation: CASNRMSSYNEQFF.

This clonotype has just a few counts. This sequence joins TRBV4-1 and TRBJ2-1, with 11 bases matching TRBD2. In germline, CDR1 is MGHRA, CDR2 YSYEKL. J was trimmed by 0 bases and V by 1 base; bases with no gene match: 5. The CDR3 totals 18 residues. For the CDR3, the DNA is TGCGCCAGCAGCCAAGGGTTAGCGGGGGGGAGCTCCTACAATGAGCAGTTCTTC. This gives the protein CASSQGLAGGSSYNEQFF.

This clonotype was found a few times. The chain recombines TRBV5-1 with TRBJ1-2, with D possibly being TRBD1 (6 bases). Germline V gives CDR1 SGHRS, CDR2 YFSETQ. The CDR3 totals 14 residues. V lost 0 bases to trimming and J lost 4 bases, with 10 bases between them. The CDR3 protein is CASSLGGGGYGYTF. The CDR3 DNA is TGCGCCAGCAGCTTGGGAGGAGGGGGCTATGGCTACACCTTC.

This clonotype was seen a few times. The V call is TRBV27, the J call TRBJ2-2; D not resolved. Germline CDR1 MNHEY, CDR2 SMNVEV (reference sequence). This CDR3 has 16 amino acids. Trimming took off 6 bases at V and 0 bases at J, with 14 bases between the two ends. CDR3 DNA sequence: TGTGCCAGCAGCCCTCACGGAACAGCGAACACCGGGGAGCTGTTTTTT. Its translation: CASSPHGTANTGELFF.